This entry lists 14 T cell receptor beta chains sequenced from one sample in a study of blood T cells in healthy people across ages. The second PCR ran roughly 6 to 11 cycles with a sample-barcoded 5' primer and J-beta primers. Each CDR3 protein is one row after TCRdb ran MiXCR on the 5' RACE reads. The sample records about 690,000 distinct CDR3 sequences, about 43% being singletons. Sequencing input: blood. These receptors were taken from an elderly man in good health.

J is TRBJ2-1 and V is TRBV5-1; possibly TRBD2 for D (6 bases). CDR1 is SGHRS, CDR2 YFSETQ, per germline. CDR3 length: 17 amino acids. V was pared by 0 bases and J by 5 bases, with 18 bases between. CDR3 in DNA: TGCGCCAGCAGCTTGGTCAGCAGCGGGCAAAGGCACAATGAGCAGTTCTTC. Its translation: CASSLVSSGQRHNEQFF. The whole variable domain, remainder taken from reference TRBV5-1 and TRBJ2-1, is KAGVTQTPRYLIKTRGQQVTLSCSPISGHRSVSWYQQTPGQGLQFLFEYFSETQRNKGNFPGRFSGRQFSNSRSEMNVSTLELGDSALYLCASSLVSSGQRHNEQFFGPGTRLTVL.

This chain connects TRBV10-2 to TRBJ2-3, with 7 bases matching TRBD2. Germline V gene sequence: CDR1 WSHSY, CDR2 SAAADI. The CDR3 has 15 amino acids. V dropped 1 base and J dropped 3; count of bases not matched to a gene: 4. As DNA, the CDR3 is TGCGCCAGCAGTGAGTGGGTCGGGAGGACAGATACGCAGTATTTT. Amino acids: CASSEWVGRTDTQYF.

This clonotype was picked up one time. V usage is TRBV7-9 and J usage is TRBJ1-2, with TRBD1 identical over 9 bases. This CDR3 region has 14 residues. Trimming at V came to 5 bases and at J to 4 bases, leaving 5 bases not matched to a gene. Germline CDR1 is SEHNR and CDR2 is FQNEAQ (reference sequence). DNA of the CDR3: TGTGCCAGCAGCGGAGGACAGGGGTTCTATGGCTACACCTTC. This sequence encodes CASSGGQGFYGYTF.

The CDR3: CSVERLGTTGYNEQYF. The CDR3, as DNA: TGCAGCGTTGAGAGGCTAGGGACAACGGGTTACAATGAGCAGTACTTC. This chain links TRBV29-1 with TRBJ2-1; TRBD1 is a possible D gene (6 bases). The J call is doubtful: the DNA matches TRBJ2-7 better. This CDR3 has 16 residues. The germline V gene has CDR1 SQVTM and CDR2 ANQGSEA.

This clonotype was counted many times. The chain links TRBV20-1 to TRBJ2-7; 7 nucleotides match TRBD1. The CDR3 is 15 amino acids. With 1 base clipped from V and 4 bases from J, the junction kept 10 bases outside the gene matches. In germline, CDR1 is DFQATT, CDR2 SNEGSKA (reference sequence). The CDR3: CSARGNQGERYEQYF. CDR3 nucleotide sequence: TGCAGTGCTAGAGGTAACCAGGGGGAGCGTTACGAGCAGTACTTC.

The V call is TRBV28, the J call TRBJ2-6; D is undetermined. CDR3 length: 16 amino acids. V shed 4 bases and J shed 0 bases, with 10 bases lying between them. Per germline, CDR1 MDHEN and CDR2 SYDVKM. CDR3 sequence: CASSSVLYSGANVLTF. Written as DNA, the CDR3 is TGTGCCAGCAGTTCCGTTCTATACTCTGGGGCCAACGTCCTGACTTTC.

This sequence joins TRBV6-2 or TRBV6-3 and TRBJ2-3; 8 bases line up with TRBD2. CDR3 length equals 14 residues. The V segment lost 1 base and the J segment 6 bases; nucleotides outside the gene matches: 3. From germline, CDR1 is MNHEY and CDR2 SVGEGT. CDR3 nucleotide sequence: TGTGCCAGCAGTTACTACCGGACTAGCGATACGCAGTATTTT. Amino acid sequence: CASSYYRTSDTQYF.

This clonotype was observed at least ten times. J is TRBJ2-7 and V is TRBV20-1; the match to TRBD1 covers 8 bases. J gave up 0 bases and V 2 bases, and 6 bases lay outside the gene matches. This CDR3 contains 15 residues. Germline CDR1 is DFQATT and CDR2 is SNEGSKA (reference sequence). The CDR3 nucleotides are TGCAGTGCTAGACTAAACAGGGGGAACTCCTACGAGCAGTACTTC. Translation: CSARLNRGNSYEQYF.

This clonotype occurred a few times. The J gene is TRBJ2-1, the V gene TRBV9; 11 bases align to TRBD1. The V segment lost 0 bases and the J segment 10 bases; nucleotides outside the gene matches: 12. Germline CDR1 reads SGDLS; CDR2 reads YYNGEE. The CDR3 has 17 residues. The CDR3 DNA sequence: TGTGCCAGCAGCGTAGCCGCCGGGACAGGGGGGGGATTGGAGCAGTTCTTC. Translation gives CASSVAAGTGGGLEQFF.

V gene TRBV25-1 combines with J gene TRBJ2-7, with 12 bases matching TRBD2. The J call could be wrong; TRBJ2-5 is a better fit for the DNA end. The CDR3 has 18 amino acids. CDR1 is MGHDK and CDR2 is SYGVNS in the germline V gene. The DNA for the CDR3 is TGTGCCAGCAGTGAATCCCGAACTAGCGGGGGGCTAAAAGAGACCCAGTACTTC. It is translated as CASSESRTSGGLKETQYF.

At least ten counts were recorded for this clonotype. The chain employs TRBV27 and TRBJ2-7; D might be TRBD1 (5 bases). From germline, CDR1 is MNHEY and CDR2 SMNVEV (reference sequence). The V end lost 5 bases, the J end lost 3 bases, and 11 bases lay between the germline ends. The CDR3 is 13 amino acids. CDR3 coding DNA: TGTGCCAGCAGTCCCGGACACTTCTACGAGCAGTACTTC. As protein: CASSPGHFYEQYF.

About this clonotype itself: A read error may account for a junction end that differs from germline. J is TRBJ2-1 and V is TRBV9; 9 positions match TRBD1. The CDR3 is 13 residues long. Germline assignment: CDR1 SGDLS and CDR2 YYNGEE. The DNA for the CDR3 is TGCGCCAGCAGCGCCTCACAGGGGGCAAAGCAGTTCTTC. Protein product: CASSASQGAKQFF.

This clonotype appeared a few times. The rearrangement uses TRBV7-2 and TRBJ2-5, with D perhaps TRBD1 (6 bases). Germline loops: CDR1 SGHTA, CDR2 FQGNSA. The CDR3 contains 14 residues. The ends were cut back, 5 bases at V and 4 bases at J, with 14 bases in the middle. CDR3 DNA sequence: TGTGCCAGCAGCCCTCAGGGGCAGAGAGAGACCCAGTACTTC. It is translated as CASSPQGQRETQYF.

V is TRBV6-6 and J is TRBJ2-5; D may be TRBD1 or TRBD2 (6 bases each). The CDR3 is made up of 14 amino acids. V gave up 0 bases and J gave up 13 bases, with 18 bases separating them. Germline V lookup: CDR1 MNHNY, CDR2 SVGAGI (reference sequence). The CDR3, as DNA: TGTGCCAGCAGTTACTCCCCGGGGGCCTACGAGCGGTACTTC. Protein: CASSYSPGAYERYF.